The sequence of this T cell receptor (beta chain) was determined in a study of cytomegalovirus exposure and HLA in healthy donors. Trimming took 6 bases from V and 3 from J; bases not matched to a gene: 5. This CDR3 region has 15 residues. Germline V gene sequence: CDR1 MNHNS, CDR2 SASEGT. The PCR was carried out with 60 Vbeta primers and 13 Jbeta primers. Sequenced by immunoSEQ multiplex PCR; TCRdb stores in-frame clones only, minus some. The data contain about 150,000 clones, roughly 88% of them singletons. Specimen: PBMCs. This receptor was identified in a boy aged 2 to 10 in good health and CMV-seronegative. The chain links TRBV6-1 to TRBJ2-1; the match to TRBD2 covers 10 bases. The CDR3 loop reads CASSPSGRGYNEQFF. CDR3 DNA sequence: TGTGCCAGCAGCCCTAGCGGGAGAGGCTACAATGAGCAGTTCTTC.